The text below deals with one T cell receptor beta chain. As yet, its antigen is unknown. These data belong to a study of T cell responses to AZD1222 COVID-19 vaccine. Study results and limitations: Among the donors, most were white British and more were female, and clonal diversity was possibly underestimated. As reported, nearly half of all spike-specific TCRs target variant regions that are unmutated.

The germline V gene encodes CDR1 SEHNR and CDR2 FQNEAQ (reference sequence). The CDR3 length is 14 residues. With 5 bases removed from V and 0 bases from J, the gap between germline ends came to 9 bases. The protocol was immunoSEQ multiplex PCR, while the TCRdb copy is restricted to in-frame clones and leaves out a portion. The table has some 180,000 clones, just under 90% seen once; the top ten hold 5% to 7.5%. The sample here was peripheral blood, taken on day 0 of AZD1222 vaccination. This receptor was obtained from an adult in good health. This chain uses TRBV7-9 with TRBJ2-3; no definite D call. The CDR3 protein is CASSPRHSTDTQYF. In DNA, the CDR3 is TGTGCCAGCAGCCCCCGACACAGCACAGATACGCAGTATTTT. The full variable domain, rest sourced from reference TRBV7-9 and TRBJ2-3, is DTGVSQNPRHKITKRGQNVTFRCDPISEHNRLYWYRQTLGQGPEFLTYFQNEAQLEKSRLLSDRFSAERPKGSFSTLEIQRTEQGDSAMYLCASSPRHSTDTQYFGPGTRLTVL.